This paragraph reports one T cell receptor beta chain. Its antigen is unknown. This specimen comes from a study of cytomegalovirus exposure and HLA in healthy donors. Study-level information: As an earlier analysis found, roughly 180 million T cells yielded 95 million to 130 million unique TCR beta sequences. Regarding the study as a whole: In a later analysis, CMV-associated beta chains were mostly HLA-associated, it appeared. In all likelihood, a cluster of highly shared sequence variants was a sequencing artifact. Cytomegalovirus status was reportedly diagnosed by the classifier with high specificity and sensitivity.

This CDR3 has 14 residues. Germline lookup yields CDR1 MDHEN and CDR2 SYDVKM. The ends were cut back, 2 bases at V and 3 bases at J, with 11 bases in the middle. Both 60 Vbeta primers and 13 Jbeta primers went into the PCR. Here immunoSEQ multiplex PCR was the method, and the copy in TCRdb shows in-frame clones only, minus some. The repertoire holds over 150,000 clones, with roughly 80% as singletons. The sequence was obtained from a male donor in good health and CMV-seronegative. Material for sequencing was PBMCs. V and J are TRBV28 and TRBJ2-7; TRBD2 might be the D (5 bases). The CDR3 bases are TGTGCCAGCAGTTTAAGAGGGTCCTTCTACGAGCAGTACTTC. It is translated as CASSLRGSFYEQYF.